This TCR beta chain emerged from a study of vaccination effects on CD4 cells after COVID-19. Study background: Post-vaccine draws lagged the second dose by a median of 72 days. In culture with around 10 IU/ml IL-2 and roughly 10 ug/ml peptides, PBMC were grown at a few million per well.

Regarding this clone: Its antigen is undetermined.

Study-level findings and limits: Researchers reported few convalescent patients and no early post-infection timepoints in the study.

Culture lasted roughly eleven days before CD4+ T cell isolation. Of the BNT162b2 and mRNA-1273 vaccines, participants received two doses of one or the other. TCRdb's table, derived via immunoSEQ multiplex PCR, lists solely in-frame clones and lacks some. The sample records more than 60,000 clones, around 74% being singletons. Source: CD4+ T cells from PBMCs cultured without peptide, taken after COVID-19 vaccination. This receptor was identified in a human donor who received a COVID-19 vaccine.

CDR3: CAIRRQGTSGANVLTF. CDR3 sequence (DNA): TGTGCCATCAGAAGACAGGGGACCTCTGGGGCCAACGTCCTGACTTTC. The chain uses TRBV10-3 and TRBJ2-6, with 8 bases identical to TRBD1. CDR3 length: 16 residues. CDR1 and CDR2 from the germline V gene are ENHRY and SYGVKD. V trimming: 6 bases; J trimming: 0 bases; junction bases outside the gene matches: 4.